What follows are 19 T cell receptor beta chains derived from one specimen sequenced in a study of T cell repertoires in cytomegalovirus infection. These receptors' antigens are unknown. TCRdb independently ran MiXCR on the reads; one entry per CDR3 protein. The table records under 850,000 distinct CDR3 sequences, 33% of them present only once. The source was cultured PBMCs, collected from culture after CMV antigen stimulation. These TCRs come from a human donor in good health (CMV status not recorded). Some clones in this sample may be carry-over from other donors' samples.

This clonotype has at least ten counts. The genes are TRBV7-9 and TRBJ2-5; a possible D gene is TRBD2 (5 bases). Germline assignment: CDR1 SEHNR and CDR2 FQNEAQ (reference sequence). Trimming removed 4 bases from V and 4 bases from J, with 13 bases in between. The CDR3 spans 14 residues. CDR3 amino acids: CASSSRTAGETQYF. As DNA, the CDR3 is TGTGCCAGCAGCTCGCGGACGGCGGGAGAGACCCAGTACTTC.

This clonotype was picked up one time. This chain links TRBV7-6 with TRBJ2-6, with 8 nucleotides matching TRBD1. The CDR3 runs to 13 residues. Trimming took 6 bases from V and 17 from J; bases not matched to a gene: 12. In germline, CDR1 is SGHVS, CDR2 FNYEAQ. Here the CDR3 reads CASRGQGQAVMTF. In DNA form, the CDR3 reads TGTGCCAGCAGAGGCCAGGGACAGGCGGTGATGACTTTC.

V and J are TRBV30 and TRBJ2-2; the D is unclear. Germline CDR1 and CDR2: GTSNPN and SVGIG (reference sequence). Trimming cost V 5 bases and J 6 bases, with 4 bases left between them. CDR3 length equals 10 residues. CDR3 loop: CAWASGELFF. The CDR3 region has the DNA TGTGCCTGGGCGTCCGGGGAGCTGTTTTTT. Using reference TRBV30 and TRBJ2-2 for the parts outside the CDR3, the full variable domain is SQTIHQWPATLVQPVGSPLSLECTVEGTSNPNLYWYRQAAGRGLQLLFYSVGIGQISSEVPQNLSASRPQDRQFILSSKKLLLSDSGFYLCAWASGELFFGEGSRLTVL.

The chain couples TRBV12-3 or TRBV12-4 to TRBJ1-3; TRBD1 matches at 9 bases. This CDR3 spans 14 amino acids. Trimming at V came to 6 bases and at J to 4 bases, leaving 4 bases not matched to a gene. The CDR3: CASRGTGTGNTIYF. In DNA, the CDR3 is TGTGCCAGCAGAGGGACAGGGACGGGAAACACCATATATTTT.

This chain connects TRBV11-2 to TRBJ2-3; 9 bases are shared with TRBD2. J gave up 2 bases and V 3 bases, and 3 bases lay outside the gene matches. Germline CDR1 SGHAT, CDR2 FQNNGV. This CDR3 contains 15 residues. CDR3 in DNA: TGTGCCAGCAGCTTCACTAGCGGGTACACAGATACGCAGTATTTT. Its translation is CASSFTSGYTDTQYF.

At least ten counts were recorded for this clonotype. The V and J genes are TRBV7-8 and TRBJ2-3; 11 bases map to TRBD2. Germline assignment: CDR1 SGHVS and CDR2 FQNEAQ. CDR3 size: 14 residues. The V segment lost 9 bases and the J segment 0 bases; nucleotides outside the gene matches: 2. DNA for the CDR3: TGTGCCAGTAGACTAGCGGGAAGCACAGATACGCAGTATTTT. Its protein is CASRLAGSTDTQYF.

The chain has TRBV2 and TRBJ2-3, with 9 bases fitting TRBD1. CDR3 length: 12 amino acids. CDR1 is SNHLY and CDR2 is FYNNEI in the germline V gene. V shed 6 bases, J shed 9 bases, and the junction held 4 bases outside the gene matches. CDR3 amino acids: CASRDRGQTQYF. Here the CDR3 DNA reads TGTGCCAGCAGGGACAGGGGACAAACGCAGTATTTT. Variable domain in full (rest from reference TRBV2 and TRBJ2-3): EPEVTQTPSHQVTQMGQEVILRCVPISNHLYFYWYRQILGQKVEFLVSFYNNEISEKSEIFDDQFSVERPDGSNFTLKIRSTKLEDSAMYFCASRDRGQTQYFGPGTRLTVL.

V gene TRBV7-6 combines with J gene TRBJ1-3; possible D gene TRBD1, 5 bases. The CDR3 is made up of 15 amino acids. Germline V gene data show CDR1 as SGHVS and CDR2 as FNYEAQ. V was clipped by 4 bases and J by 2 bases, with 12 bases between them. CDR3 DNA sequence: TGTGCCAGCAGCTCCCCAGGGAGTCCTGGAAACACCATATATTTT. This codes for CASSSPGSPGNTIYF.

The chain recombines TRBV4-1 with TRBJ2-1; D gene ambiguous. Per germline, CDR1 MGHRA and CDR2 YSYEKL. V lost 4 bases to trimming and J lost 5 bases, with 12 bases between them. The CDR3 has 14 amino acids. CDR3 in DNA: TGCGCCAGCAGCCCACTTTCGTCGGACAATGAGCAGTTCTTC. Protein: CASSPLSSDNEQFF.

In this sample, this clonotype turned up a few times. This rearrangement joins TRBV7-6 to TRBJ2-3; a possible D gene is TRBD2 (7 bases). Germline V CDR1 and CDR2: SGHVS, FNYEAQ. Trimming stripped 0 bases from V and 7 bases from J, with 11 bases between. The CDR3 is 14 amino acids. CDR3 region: CASSLAGGPHTQYF. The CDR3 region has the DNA TGTGCCAGCAGCTTAGCGGGGGGGCCACATACGCAGTATTTT.

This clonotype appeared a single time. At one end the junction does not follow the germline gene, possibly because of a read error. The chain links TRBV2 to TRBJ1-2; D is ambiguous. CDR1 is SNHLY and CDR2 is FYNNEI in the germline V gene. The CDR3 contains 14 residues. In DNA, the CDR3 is TGTGCCAGCAGTCGAGGGAGGCGAGGCTATGGCTACCCCTTC. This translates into CASSRGRRGYGYPF.

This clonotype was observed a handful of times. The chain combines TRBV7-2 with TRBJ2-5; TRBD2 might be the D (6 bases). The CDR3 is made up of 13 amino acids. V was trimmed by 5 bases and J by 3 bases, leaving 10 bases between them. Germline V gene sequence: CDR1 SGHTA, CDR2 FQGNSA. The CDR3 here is CASSLRLEETQYF. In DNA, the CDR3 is TGTGCCAGCAGCCTAAGACTAGAAGAGACCCAGTACTTC.

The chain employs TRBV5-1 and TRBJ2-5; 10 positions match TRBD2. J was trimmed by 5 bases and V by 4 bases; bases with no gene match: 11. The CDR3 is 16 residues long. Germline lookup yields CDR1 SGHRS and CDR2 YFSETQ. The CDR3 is CASSGASGSHVETQYF. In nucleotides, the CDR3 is TGCGCCAGCAGCGGGGCTAGCGGGAGCCATGTGGAGACCCAGTACTTC.

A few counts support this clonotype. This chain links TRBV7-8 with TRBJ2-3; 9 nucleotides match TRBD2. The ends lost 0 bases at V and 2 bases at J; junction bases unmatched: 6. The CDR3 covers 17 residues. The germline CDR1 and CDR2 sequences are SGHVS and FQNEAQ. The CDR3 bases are TGTGCCAGCAGCTTAGCGTGGGCTAGCGGGGACACAGATACGCAGTATTTT. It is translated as CASSLAWASGDTDTQYF. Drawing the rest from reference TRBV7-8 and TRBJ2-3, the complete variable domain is GAGVSQSPRYKVAKRGQDVALRCDPISGHVSLFWYQQALGQGPEFLTYFQNEAQLDKSGLPSDRFFAERPEGSVSTLKIQRTQQEDSAVYLCASSLAWASGDTDTQYFGPGTRLTVL.

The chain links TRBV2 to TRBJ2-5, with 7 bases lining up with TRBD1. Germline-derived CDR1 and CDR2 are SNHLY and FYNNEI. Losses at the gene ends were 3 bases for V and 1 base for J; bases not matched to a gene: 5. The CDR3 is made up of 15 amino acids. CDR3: CASSDPGTVQETQYF. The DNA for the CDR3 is TGTGCCAGCAGTGACCCTGGGACAGTCCAAGAGACCCAGTACTTC.

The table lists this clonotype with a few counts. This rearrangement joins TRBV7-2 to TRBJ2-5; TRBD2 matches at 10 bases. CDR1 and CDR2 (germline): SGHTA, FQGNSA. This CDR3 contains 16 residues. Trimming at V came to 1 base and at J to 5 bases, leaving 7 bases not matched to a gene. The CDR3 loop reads CASSLGVAGGGETQYF. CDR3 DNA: TGTGCCAGCAGCTTAGGGGTAGCGGGGGGAGGGGAGACCCAGTACTTC.

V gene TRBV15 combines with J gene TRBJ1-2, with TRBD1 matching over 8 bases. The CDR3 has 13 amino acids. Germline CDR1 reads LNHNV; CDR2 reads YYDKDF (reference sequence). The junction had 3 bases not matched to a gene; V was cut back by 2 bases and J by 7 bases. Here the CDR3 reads CATSRNTGGGYTF. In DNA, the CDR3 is TGTGCCACCAGCAGAAATACAGGGGGTGGCTACACCTTC.

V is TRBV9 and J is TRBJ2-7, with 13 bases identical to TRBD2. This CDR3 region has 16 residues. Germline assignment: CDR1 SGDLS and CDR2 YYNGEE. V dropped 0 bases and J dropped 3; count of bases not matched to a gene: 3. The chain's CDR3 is CASSVGGLAGNYEQYF. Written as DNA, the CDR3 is TGTGCCAGCAGCGTAGGGGGACTAGCGGGGAACTACGAGCAGTACTTC.

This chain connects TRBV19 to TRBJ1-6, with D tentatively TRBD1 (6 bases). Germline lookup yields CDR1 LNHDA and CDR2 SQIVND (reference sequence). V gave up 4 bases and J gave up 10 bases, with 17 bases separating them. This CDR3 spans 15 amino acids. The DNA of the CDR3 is TGTGCCAGTAGTACACAGGGAAATGTGTACTCACCCCTCCACTTT. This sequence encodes CASSTQGNVYSPLHF.